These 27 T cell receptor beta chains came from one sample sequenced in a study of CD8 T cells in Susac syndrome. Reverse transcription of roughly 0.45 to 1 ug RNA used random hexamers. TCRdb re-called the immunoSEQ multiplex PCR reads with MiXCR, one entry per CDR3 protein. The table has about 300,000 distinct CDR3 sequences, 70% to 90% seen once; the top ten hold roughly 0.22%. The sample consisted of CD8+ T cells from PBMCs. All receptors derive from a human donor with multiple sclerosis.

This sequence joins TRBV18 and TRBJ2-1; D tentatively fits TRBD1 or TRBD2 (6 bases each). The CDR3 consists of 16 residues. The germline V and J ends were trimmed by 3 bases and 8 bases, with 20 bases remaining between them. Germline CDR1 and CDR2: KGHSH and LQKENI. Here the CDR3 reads CASSPNRDLRGDEQFF. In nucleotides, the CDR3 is TGTGCCAGCTCACCGAACCGCGATTTGAGGGGGGATGAGCAGTTCTTC.

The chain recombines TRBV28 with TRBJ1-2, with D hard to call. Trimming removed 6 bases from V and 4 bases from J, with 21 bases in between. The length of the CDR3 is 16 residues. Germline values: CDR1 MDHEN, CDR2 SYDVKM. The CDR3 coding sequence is TGTGCCAGCAGCCAGACATCGGTTTCTTGGGGCTATGGCTACACCTTC. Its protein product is CASSQTSVSWGYGYTF.

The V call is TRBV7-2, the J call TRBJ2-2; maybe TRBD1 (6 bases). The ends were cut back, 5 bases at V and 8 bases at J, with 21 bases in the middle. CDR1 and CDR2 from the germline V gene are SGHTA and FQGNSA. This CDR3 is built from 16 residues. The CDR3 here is CASSPLSSGEGGELFF. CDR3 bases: TGTGCCAGCAGCCCGCTATCCTCAGGGGAAGGTGGGGAGCTGTTTTTT.

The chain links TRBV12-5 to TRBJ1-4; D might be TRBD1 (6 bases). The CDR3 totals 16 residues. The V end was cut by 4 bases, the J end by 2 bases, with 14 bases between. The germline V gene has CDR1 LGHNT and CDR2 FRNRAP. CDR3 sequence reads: CASGSPNRATNEKLFF. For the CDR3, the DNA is TGTGCTAGTGGTTCCCCCAACAGGGCGACTAATGAAAAACTGTTTTTT.

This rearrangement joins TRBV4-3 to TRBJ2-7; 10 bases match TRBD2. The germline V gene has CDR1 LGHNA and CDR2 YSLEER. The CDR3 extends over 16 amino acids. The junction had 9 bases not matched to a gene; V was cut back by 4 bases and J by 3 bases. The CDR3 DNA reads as TGCGCCAGCAGCCCTCTAGCGGGGGCGAAGAGCTACGAGCAGTACTTC. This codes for CASSPLAGAKSYEQYF.

The CDR3 DNA reads as TGTGCCAGCCCCGATGGGGGGGGCTACAGTCAGCCCCAGCATTTT. This codes for CASPDGGGYSQPQHF. V is TRBV6-2 or TRBV6-3 and J is TRBJ1-5; a possible D gene is TRBD1 (6 bases). CDR3 length: 15 amino acids. V dropped 8 bases and J dropped 6 bases, with 20 bases sitting between them. Germline CDR1 reads MNHEY; CDR2 reads SVGEGT.

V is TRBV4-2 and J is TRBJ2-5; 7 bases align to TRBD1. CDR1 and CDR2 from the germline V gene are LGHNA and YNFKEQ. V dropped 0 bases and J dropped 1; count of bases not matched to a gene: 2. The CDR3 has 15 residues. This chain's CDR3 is CASSQDRGPQETQYF. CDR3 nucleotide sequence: TGTGCCAGCAGCCAAGATAGGGGGCCCCAAGAGACCCAGTACTTC.

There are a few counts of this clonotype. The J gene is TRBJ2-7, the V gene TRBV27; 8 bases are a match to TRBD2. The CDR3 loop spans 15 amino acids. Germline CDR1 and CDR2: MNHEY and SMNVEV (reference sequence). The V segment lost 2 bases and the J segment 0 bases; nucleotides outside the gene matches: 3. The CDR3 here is CASSLGRGASYEQYF. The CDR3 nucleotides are TGTGCCAGCAGTTTAGGGCGGGGGGCCTCCTACGAGCAGTACTTC.

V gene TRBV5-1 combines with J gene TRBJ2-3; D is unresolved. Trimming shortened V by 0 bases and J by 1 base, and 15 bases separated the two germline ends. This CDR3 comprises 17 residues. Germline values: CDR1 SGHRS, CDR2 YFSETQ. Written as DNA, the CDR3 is TGCGCCAGCAGCTTGGAGGTGCTGTGGGCAGGCACAGATACGCAGTATTTT. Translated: CASSLEVLWAGTDTQYF.

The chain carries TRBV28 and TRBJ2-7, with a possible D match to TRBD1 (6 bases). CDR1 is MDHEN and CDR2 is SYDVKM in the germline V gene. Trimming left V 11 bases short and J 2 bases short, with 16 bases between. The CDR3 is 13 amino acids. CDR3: CAGSDRGAYEQYF. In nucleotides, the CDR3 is TGTGCCGGCTCGGACAGAGGGGCCTACGAGCAGTACTTC.

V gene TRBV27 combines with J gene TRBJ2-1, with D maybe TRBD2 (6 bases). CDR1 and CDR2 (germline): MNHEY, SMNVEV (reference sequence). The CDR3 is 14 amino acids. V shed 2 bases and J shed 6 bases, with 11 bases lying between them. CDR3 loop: CASSLGGTVNEQFF. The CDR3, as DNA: TGTGCCAGCAGTTTAGGCGGGACGGTCAATGAGCAGTTCTTC.

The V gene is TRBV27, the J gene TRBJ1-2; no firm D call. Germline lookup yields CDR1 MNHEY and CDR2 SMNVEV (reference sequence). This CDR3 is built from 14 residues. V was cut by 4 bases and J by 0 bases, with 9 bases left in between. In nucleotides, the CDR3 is TGTGCCAGCAGTTCGTACTCCTCTAACTATGGCTACACCTTC. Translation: CASSSYSSNYGYTF.

DNA of the CDR3: TGTGCCAGCAGTTCAGGGTTTAGCAATCAGCCCCAGCATTTT. Its protein product is CASSSGFSNQPQHF. The chain recombines TRBV6-5 with TRBJ1-5; tentatively, D is TRBD1 (5 bases). The germline V gene has CDR1 MNHEY and CDR2 SVGAGI. The ends were cut back, 4 bases at V and 0 bases at J, with 7 bases in the middle. The CDR3 is 14 residues long.

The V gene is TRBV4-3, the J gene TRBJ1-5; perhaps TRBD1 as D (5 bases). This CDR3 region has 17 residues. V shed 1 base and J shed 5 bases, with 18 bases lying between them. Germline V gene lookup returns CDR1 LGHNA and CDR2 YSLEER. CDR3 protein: CASSQGWIKGPHQPQHF. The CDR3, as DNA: TGCGCCAGCAGCCAAGGATGGATTAAGGGGCCCCATCAGCCCCAGCATTTT.

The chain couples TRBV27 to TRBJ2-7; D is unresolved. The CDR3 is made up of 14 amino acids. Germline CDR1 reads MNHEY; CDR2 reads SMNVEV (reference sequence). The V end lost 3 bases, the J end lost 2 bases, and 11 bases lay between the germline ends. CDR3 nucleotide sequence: TGTGCCAGCAGTTTTAGTGCAGTGCCCTACGAGCAGTACTTC. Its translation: CASSFSAVPYEQYF.

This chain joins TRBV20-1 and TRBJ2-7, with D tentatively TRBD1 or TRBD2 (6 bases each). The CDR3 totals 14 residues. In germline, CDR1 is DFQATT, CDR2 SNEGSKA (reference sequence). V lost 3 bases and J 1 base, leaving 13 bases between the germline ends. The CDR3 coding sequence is TGCAGTGCTAGTCGGGGGCGTCCTTCCTACGAGCAGTACTTC. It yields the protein CSASRGRPSYEQYF.

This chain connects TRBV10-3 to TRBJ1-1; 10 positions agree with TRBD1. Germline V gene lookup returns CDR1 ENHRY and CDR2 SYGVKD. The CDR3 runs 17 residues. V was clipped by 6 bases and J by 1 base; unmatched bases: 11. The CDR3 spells CAIRPDRGQSKNTEAFF. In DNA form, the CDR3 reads TGTGCCATCAGACCCGACAGGGGGCAATCGAAGAACACTGAAGCTTTCTTT.

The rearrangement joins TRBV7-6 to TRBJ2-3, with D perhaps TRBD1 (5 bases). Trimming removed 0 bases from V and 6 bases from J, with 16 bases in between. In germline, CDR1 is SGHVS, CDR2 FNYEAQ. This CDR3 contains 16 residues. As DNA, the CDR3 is TGTGCCAGCAGCTTAGCGCTAAACCTGGGGCGGGATACGCAGTATTTT. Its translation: CASSLALNLGRDTQYF.

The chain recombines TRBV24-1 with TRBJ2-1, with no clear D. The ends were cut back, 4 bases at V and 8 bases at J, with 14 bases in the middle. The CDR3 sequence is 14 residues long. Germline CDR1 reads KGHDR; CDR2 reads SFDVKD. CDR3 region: CATSESGPNDEQFF. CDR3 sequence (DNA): TGTGCCACCAGTGAGTCCGGGCCTAACGATGAGCAGTTCTTC.

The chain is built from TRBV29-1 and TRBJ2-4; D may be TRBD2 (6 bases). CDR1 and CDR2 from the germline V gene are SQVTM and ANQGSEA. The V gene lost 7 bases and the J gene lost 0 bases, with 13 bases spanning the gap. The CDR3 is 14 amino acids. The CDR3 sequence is CSAGGAGAKNIQYF. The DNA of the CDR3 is TGCAGCGCTGGGGGAGCGGGAGCCAAAAACATTCAGTACTTC.

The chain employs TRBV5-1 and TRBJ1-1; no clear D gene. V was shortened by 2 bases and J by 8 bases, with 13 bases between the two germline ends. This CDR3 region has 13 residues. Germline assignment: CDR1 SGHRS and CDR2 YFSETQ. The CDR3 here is CASSLDEGGEAFF. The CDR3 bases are TGCGCCAGCAGCTTAGACGAGGGAGGCGAAGCTTTCTTT.

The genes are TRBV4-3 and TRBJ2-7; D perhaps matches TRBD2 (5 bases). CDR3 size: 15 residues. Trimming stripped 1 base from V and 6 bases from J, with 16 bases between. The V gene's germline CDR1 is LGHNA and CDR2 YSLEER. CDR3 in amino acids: CASSQGRWETSEQYF. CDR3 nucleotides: TGCGCCAGCAGCCAAGGACGATGGGAGACGTCCGAGCAGTACTTC.

This chain's CDR3 is CASSPKGPYEAFF. CDR3 bases: TGCGCCAGCAGCCCGAAGGGACCGTACGAAGCTTTCTTT. The rearrangement uses TRBV5-1 and TRBJ1-1; possible D gene TRBD1, 5 bases. The CDR3 length is 13 residues. Germline loops: CDR1 SGHRS, CDR2 YFSETQ. V dropped 4 bases and J dropped 8 bases, with 15 bases sitting between them.

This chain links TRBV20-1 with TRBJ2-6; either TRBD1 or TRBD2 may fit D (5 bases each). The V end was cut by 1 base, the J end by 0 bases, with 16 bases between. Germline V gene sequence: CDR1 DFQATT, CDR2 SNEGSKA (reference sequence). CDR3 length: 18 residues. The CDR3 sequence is CSARGTGTADSGANVLTF. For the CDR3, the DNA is TGCAGTGCTAGAGGGACCGGGACGGCCGACTCTGGGGCCAACGTCCTGACTTTC.

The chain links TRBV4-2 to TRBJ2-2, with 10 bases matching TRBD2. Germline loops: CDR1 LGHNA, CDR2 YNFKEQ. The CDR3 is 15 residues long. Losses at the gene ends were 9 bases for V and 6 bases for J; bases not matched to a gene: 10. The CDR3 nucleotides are TGTGCCAGTACCAATGAGCGGGAGGGCCCCGGGGAGCTGTTTTTT. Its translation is CASTNEREGPGELFF.

The CDR3 spells CASSYCHAYHRGDYEQYF. CDR3 coding DNA: TGTGCCAGCAGTTACTGTCATGCCTACCACAGGGGGGACTACGAGCAGTACTTC. V is TRBV28 and J is TRBJ2-7; 8 bases are a match to TRBD1. The trim removed 4 bases at V and 3 bases at J, leaving 17 bases unmatched. CDR1 is MDHEN and CDR2 is SYDVKM in the germline V gene. The CDR3 covers 18 residues.

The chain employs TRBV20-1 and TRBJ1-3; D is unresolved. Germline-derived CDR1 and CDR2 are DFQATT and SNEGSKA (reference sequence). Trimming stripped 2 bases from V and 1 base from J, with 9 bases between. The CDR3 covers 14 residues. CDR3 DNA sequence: TGCAGTGCTAGACCAGAGAATTCTGGAAACACCATATATTTT. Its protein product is CSARPENSGNTIYF.